The clone carrying this TCR beta chain was picked up a small number of times. In the original workflow: Reference gene primer amplification yielded estimated nucleated cell counts. The data were produced by immunoSEQ multiplex PCR, yet TCRdb's version contains in-frame clones alone and is incomplete. D and trimming were read from the DNA, whereas the V and J calls and clone size are those reported in that table. Altogether approximately 260,000 clones are present, around 84% being singletons, with the ten largest covering around 3.9%. Germline assignment: CDR1 LNHDA and CDR2 SQIVND (reference sequence). This CDR3 has 13 residues. Trimming took 7 bases from V and 4 from J; bases not matched to a gene: 5. This sample was taken from a study of blood T cell repertoires in COVID-19. On the study more broadly: The study drew acute and convalescent COVID-19 samples from the United States, Italy and Spain. The cDNA or gDNA used as material had been derived from T cells, B-cell-depleted T cells, or PBMCs.

The specimen was PBMCs or T cells enriched from blood (not recorded which). This chain connects TRBV19 to TRBJ1-1; 8 bases agree with TRBD1. This receptor was obtained from a man aged 30 to 45 with acute COVID-19. The CDR3 here is CASIPTGGTEAFF. The CDR3 DNA reads TGTGCCAGTATCCCAACAGGGGGCACTGAAGCTTTCTTT.